This T cell receptor (beta chain) was documented in a study of tumor-infiltrating lymphocytes in localized non-small cell lung cancer. Across the whole study: Some samples were collected after neoadjuvant chemotherapy; smokers, never-smokers and several histologies were included. From each patient, both tumor and uninvolved lung, non-adjacent to tumor, were sampled.

Germline-derived CDR1 and CDR2 are GTSNPN and SVGIG (reference sequence). V was pared by 4 bases and J by 4 bases, with 9 bases of the junction left unmatched. The CDR3 length is 14 residues. Libraries were prepared by immunoSEQ multiplex PCR; TCRdb keeps only in-frame clonotypes and omits some of them. The sample lists thousands of clones; around 60% were seen once. Study results and limitations: Immunotypes IM1 and IM2 had similar TCR-derived T-cell fractions. Not all patients were TCR sequenced, owing to tissue quantity.

This clone was picked up a small number of times. The antigen is undetermined. The sequenced material came from uninvolved lung tissue not adjacent to the tumor. The chain has TRBV30 and TRBJ1-2, with TRBD1 matching 7 bases. This sequence originates from a human donor with non-small cell lung cancer. The CDR3 reads CAWTRTGPSYGYTF. CDR3 in DNA: TGTGCCTGGACTCGGACAGGACCCTCCTATGGCTACACCTTC.